These 11 T cell receptor beta chains originate from one sample sequenced in a study of molecular identifiers for immune sequencing clone quantification. TCRdb reanalysed the PCR reads using MiXCR and keeps one entry per CDR3 protein. The profile covers approximately 670,000 distinct CDR3 sequences, with nearly 20% appearing a single time and roughly 0.83% taken by the ten largest. Material: naive CD8+ T cells from blood, with Jurkat cell RNA spiked in. Subset described: FACS-sorted CD8+CD4-CCR7+CD45RA+ naive T cells. These receptors were collected from a human donor in good health. Some libraries in this study had Jurkat cell RNA spiked in.

This clonotype showed up many times. V gene TRBV7-9 combines with J gene TRBJ2-7, with D perhaps matching TRBD2 (5 bases). CDR1 is SEHNR, CDR2 FQNEAQ, per germline (reference sequence). This CDR3 region has 13 residues. With 3 bases removed from V and 5 bases from J, the gap between germline ends came to 11 bases. The CDR3 region has the DNA TGTGCCAGCAGCTTGGGTGTCGGGAACGAGCAGTACTTC. It translates to CASSLGVGNEQYF.

This clonotype has more than one count but fewer than ten. The rearrangement links TRBV4-3 to TRBJ2-3; possibly TRBD1 for D (5 bases). The CDR3 covers 13 residues. Trimming took 2 bases from V and 10 from J, leaving 13 bases between them. Per germline, CDR1 LGHNA and CDR2 YSLEER. In DNA, the CDR3 is TGCGCCAGCAGCCAAACTAACAGGTTTCCGCAGTATTTT. This translates into CASSQTNRFPQYF.

This chain connects TRBV5-6 to TRBJ1-2; D unresolved. The CDR3 totals 14 residues. Germline V gene data show CDR1 as SGHDT and CDR2 as YYEEEE. V was trimmed by 7 bases and J by 7 bases, leaving 20 bases between them. CDR3 sequence: CASSEVSLRSGYTF. The CDR3 nucleotides read TGTGCCAGCTCCGAGGTCTCGTTAAGGTCTGGCTACACCTTC.

This clonotype showed up many times. The rearrangement links TRBV15 to TRBJ2-1; no firm D call. V lost 5 bases and J 5 bases, leaving 10 bases between the germline ends. The CDR3 runs 13 residues. Germline CDR1 reads LNHNV; CDR2 reads YYDKDF (reference sequence). This chain's CDR3 is CATSLGRNNEQFF. CDR3 DNA sequence: TGTGCCACCAGCTTAGGGCGAAACAATGAGCAGTTCTTC. Together with reference TRBV15 and TRBJ2-1, the CDR3 gives the full variable domain: DAMVIQNPRYQVTQFGKPVTLSCSQTLNHNVMYWYQQKSSQAPKLLFHYYDKDFNNEADTPDNFQSRRPNTSFCFLDIRSPGLGDTAMYLCATSLGRNNEQFFGPGTRLTVL.

This clonotype was detected ten times or more. V is TRBV7-2 and J is TRBJ2-1, with D uncertain. The CDR3 is 12 amino acids. The V gene lost 5 bases and the J gene lost 3 bases, with 5 bases spanning the gap. Germline lookup yields CDR1 SGHTA and CDR2 FQGNSA. The CDR3 region is CASSPGYNEQFF. Written as DNA, the CDR3 is TGTGCCAGCAGCCCCGGCTACAATGAGCAGTTCTTC.

This clonotype was recorded many times. Here the CDR3 DNA reads TGCGCCAGCAGCTTGCGGGTATACAATGAGCAGTTCTTC. Its protein product is CASSLRVYNEQFF. This chain links TRBV5-1 with TRBJ2-1; no clear D. The CDR3 spans 13 residues. The V and J ends lost 1 base and 4 bases respectively, with 6 bases between them. Germline CDR1 reads SGHRS; CDR2 reads YFSETQ.

This clonotype has a count of ten or more. The chain links TRBV6-1 to TRBJ2-4; 9 positions agree with TRBD2. J gave up 1 base and V 9 bases, and 19 bases lay outside the gene matches. CDR1 and CDR2 from the germline V gene are MNHNS and SASEGT. The CDR3 is 19 residues long. DNA for the CDR3: TGTGCCAGGAGGGGCGCGGTAGCGGGAGACCCGGGCGCCAAAAACATTCAGTACTTC. It specifies CARRGAVAGDPGAKNIQYF.

A word on this clonotype: A single base separates this from a much larger clone, so it may be a read error. V gene TRBV15 combines with J gene TRBJ2-2; TRBD1 or TRBD2 may be the D gene (5 bases each). The CDR3 totals 15 residues. Germline-derived CDR1 and CDR2 are LNHNV and YYDKDF (reference sequence). The V and J ends lost 2 bases and 6 bases respectively, with 13 bases between them. CDR3 DNA: TGTGCCACCAGCAGAAGGGACGCCGACGCCGGGGAGCTGTTTTTT. Protein: CATSRRDADAGELFF.

This clonotype came up many times. This chain connects TRBV28 to TRBJ2-6; the match to TRBD1 covers 7 bases. This CDR3 is built from 17 residues. V lost 3 bases and J lost 0; bases outside the gene matches: 5. The V gene's germline CDR1 is MDHEN and CDR2 SYDVKM. The CDR3 DNA sequence: TGTGCCAGCAGTTTCGACAGGGTAGGCTCTGGGGCCAACGTCCTGACTTTC. This gives the protein CASSFDRVGSGANVLTF.

The rearrangement joins TRBV20-1 to TRBJ2-1; 7 bases map to TRBD2. This CDR3 region has 15 residues. J lost 3 bases, V lost 3 bases, and 8 bases had no gene match. The germline V gene encodes CDR1 DFQATT and CDR2 SNEGSKA (reference sequence). Written as DNA, the CDR3 is TGCAGTGCTAGGACCTGGGAGGGCGACTACAATGAGCAGTTCTTC. As protein: CSARTWEGDYNEQFF.

This clonotype appeared many times. The chain employs TRBV4-1 and TRBJ2-3, with 12 bases that match TRBD1. Germline values: CDR1 MGHRA, CDR2 YSYEKL. V lost 3 bases and J lost 1; bases outside the gene matches: 8. The CDR3 contains 18 residues. The CDR3 here is CASSQEGQGAFGTDTQYF. DNA of the CDR3: TGCGCCAGCAGCCAGGAGGGACAGGGGGCATTCGGCACAGATACGCAGTATTTT.